This T cell receptor (beta chain) stems from a study of identical twins. TCRdb re-derived calls from the 5' RACE reads in MiXCR, one entry per CDR3 protein. Here the sample spans 450,000 or so distinct CDR3 sequences, approximately 15% being singletons. This CDR3 is 15 amino acids long. V dropped 5 bases and J dropped 0 bases, with 11 bases sitting between them. The germline CDR1 and CDR2 sequences are MNHEY and SMNVEV (reference sequence). These data were also filed under a second study, of yellow fever vaccine responses in identical twins.

The receptor's source is a woman between 18 and 29 years old in good health. Specimen: CD4+ T cells sorted from blood. The J gene is TRBJ2-1, the V gene TRBV27; D remains unclear. The CDR3 reads CASSAIVISYNEQFF. In DNA, the CDR3 is TGTGCCAGCAGTGCTATAGTAATCTCCTACAATGAGCAGTTCTTC.